The 15 T cell receptor beta chains given below trace back to one sample, sequenced in a study of shared clonotypes between healthy human individuals. It was CD45RO-negative cells, positively selected for CCR7, that made up naive CD8 cells, with terminally differentiated effector memory CD45RA+ cells excluded. The assay was immunoSEQ multiplex PCR, and TCRdb's table has in-frame clones only and misses some. The table records roughly 810,000 clones, roughly 96% of them present only once. Sequenced sample: naive CD8+ T cells sorted from blood. The receptors come from a man aged 25-40 years in good health.

J is TRBJ2-7 and V is TRBV2, with 9 bases lining up with TRBD1. CDR3 length: 18 amino acids. The J segment lost 0 bases and the V segment lost 6 bases, leaving 15 bases of the junction unmatched. Germline V lookup: CDR1 SNHLY, CDR2 FYNNEI. The CDR3 bases are TGTGCCAGCAGCCCCACCGGGACAGGGTTTCCGTTCTCCTACGAGCAGTACTTC. Amino acid sequence: CASSPTGTGFPFSYEQYF.

J is TRBJ2-5 and V is TRBV15, with TRBD1 as a possible D gene (6 bases). The ends were cut back, 7 bases at V and 1 base at J, with 10 bases in the middle. Germline CDR1 LNHNV, CDR2 YYDKDF (reference sequence). The CDR3 length is 13 residues. CDR3 sequence (DNA): TGTGCCACCACCGGGACACTCCAAGAGACCCAGTACTTC. It translates to CATTGTLQETQYF.

V is TRBV27 and J is TRBJ1-5; D is unclear. The V end lost 6 bases, the J end lost 0 bases, and 9 bases lay between the germline ends. The CDR3 extends over 14 amino acids. Per germline, CDR1 MNHEY and CDR2 SMNVEV (reference sequence). The CDR3 bases are TGTGCCAGCAGCGTCCAGTATAGCAATCAGCCCCAGCATTTT. This codes for CASSVQYSNQPQHF.

The chain couples TRBV29-1 to TRBJ2-6; perhaps TRBD1 as D (5 bases). CDR1 and CDR2 from the germline V gene are SQVTM and ANQGSEA. The CDR3 runs to 18 residues. Trimming took 0 bases from V and 0 from J, leaving 15 bases between them. CDR3 amino acids: CSVEDLPDTGSGANVLTF. The DNA of the CDR3 is TGCAGCGTTGAAGATCTTCCGGACACGGGCTCTGGGGCCAACGTCCTGACTTTC. The variable domain in full, with the rest retrieved from reference TRBV29-1 and TRBJ2-6, is SAVISQKPSRDICQRGTSLTIQCQVDSQVTMMFWYRQQPGQSLTLIATANQGSEATYESGFVIDKFPISRPNLTFSTLTVSNMSPEDSSIYLCSVEDLPDTGSGANVLTFGAGSRLTVL.

The chain uses TRBV5-4 and TRBJ2-3, with D uncertain. V was pared by 0 bases and J by 6 bases, with 5 bases between. Germline CDR1 SGHNT, CDR2 YYREEE (reference sequence). The CDR3 is 12 residues long. CDR3 coding DNA: TGTGCCAGCAGCTTGGCCGGGGATACGCAGTATTTT. Encoded protein: CASSLAGDTQYF.

The chain has TRBV7-3 and TRBJ2-3, with unresolved D. Trimming removed 4 bases at V and 2 bases at J, with 10 bases between. The CDR3 consists of 14 residues. Germline CDR1 reads SGHTA; CDR2 reads FQGTGA. This CDR3 reads CASSSGGATDTQYF. CDR3 coding DNA: TGTGCCAGCAGCTCCGGTGGTGCCACAGATACGCAGTATTTT.

The genes are TRBV7-2 and TRBJ2-2; D unclear. This CDR3 comprises 14 residues. Trimming removed 5 bases from V and 4 bases from J, with 11 bases in between. Germline values: CDR1 SGHTA, CDR2 FQGNSA. DNA of the CDR3: TGTGCCAGCAGCGCTAGGTCGGTCACCGGGGAGCTGTTTTTT. It is translated as CASSARSVTGELFF.

The chain couples TRBV7-2 to TRBJ2-7, with D uncertain. The CDR3 contains 14 residues. The V end lost 5 bases, the J end lost 0 bases, and 11 bases lay between the germline ends. Germline values: CDR1 SGHTA, CDR2 FQGNSA. CDR3 nucleotide sequence: TGTGCCAGCAGCCCCCTTCTAGACTCCTACGAGCAGTACTTC. Amino acid sequence: CASSPLLDSYEQYF.

This chain connects TRBV11-2 to TRBJ2-3, with 7 bases that match TRBD2. The V gene end was trimmed by 0 bases and the J gene end by 2 bases; junction bases not matched to a gene: 17. The CDR3 spans 20 residues. Germline CDR1 SGHAT, CDR2 FQNNGV. The CDR3 DNA sequence: TGTGCCAGCAGCTTAGAATTTCCCCACCAGGGTAGCGGGCCCACAGATACGCAGTATTTT. Its protein is CASSLEFPHQGSGPTDTQYF.

V is TRBV4-1 and J is TRBJ2-7, with TRBD1 matching over 9 bases. Germline CDR1 MGHRA, CDR2 YSYEKL. V shed 0 bases and J 0 bases; nucleotides not matched to a gene: 9. This CDR3 comprises 18 residues. The CDR3 sequence: CASSQEGTGTSFSYEQYF. In DNA form, the CDR3 reads TGCGCCAGCAGCCAAGAAGGGACAGGGACTTCATTCTCCTACGAGCAGTACTTC.

The rearrangement joins TRBV4-3 to TRBJ2-1; 12 bases line up with TRBD1. Germline trimming cut 4 bases from V and 7 bases from J; bases unmatched to any gene: 5. The CDR3 contains 15 residues. Germline CDR1 is LGHNA and CDR2 is YSLEER. The DNA of the CDR3 is TGCGCCAGCAGCCTGGGACAGGGGGCAGGGAATGAGCAGTTCTTC. Translated: CASSLGQGAGNEQFF.

This chain joins TRBV28 and TRBJ1-2; tentative D call: TRBD1 (6 bases). There are 16 residues in the CDR3. Trimming took 6 bases from V and 0 from J, leaving 17 bases between them. Germline CDR1 is MDHEN and CDR2 is SYDVKM. CDR3 sequence reads: CASRTLGQLANYGYTF. The CDR3 DNA is TGTGCCAGCAGAACCCTCGGACAGCTCGCTAACTATGGCTACACCTTC.

This rearrangement joins TRBV5-1 to TRBJ1-2, with D possibly being TRBD1 (5 bases). CDR1 is SGHRS, CDR2 YFSETQ, per germline. The CDR3 runs 14 residues. Trimming pared 0 bases from V and 4 bases from J, leaving 10 bases between. The CDR3 DNA reads as TGCGCCAGCAGCTTGGCGCAGGGTCCCTATGGCTACACCTTC. It is translated as CASSLAQGPYGYTF.

The rearrangement links TRBV7-9 to TRBJ2-2, with D unresolved. CDR1 and CDR2 from the germline V gene are SEHNR and FQNEAQ (reference sequence). The CDR3 length is 13 residues. Trimming stripped 8 bases from V and 4 bases from J, with 11 bases between. CDR3 nucleotide sequence: TGTGCCAGCTTATCAGGAACCACCGGGGAGCTGTTTTTT. This sequence encodes CASLSGTTGELFF.

The chain recombines TRBV12-5 with TRBJ2-7; 9 bases fit TRBD1. The ends lost 11 bases at V and 4 bases at J; junction bases unmatched: 6. The CDR3 length is 12 residues. CDR1 and CDR2 (germline): LGHNT, FRNRAP. The CDR3 sequence: CAVTGGKYEQYF. The CDR3 DNA sequence: TGTGCTGTAACAGGGGGCAAGTACGAGCAGTACTTC.